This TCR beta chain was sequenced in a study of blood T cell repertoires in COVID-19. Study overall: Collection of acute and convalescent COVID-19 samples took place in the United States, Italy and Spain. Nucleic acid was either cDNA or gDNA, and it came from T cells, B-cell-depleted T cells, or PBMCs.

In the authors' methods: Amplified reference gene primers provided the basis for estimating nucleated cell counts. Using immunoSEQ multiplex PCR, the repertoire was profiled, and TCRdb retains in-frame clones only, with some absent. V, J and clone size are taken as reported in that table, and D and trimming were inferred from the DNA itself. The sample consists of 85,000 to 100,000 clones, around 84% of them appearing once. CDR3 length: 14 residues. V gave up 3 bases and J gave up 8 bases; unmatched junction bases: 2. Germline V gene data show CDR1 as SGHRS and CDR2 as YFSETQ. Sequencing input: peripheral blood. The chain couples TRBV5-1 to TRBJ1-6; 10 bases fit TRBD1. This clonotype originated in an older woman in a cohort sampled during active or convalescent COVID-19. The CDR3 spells CASSSGTGDSPLHF. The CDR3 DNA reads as TGCGCCAGCAGCTCCGGGACAGGGGATTCACCCCTCCACTTT.